A single sample is the source of the 27 T cell receptor beta chains below, sequenced in a study of CD8 T cell repertoires and HIV-1 epitope variants. These receptors are not linked to any known antigen. Generated by immunoSEQ multiplex PCR, the TCRdb table keeps only in-frame clones and is missing some. The sample records approximately 5,000 clones, about 67% being singletons. Sequencing was done on a sample of cultured CD8+ T cells derived from PBMCs. The receptor source for this set is a male donor with HIV.

The CDR3 loop is CASSLGDRIYEQYF. In DNA form, the CDR3 reads TGTGCCAGCAGCTTGGGGGACAGGATATACGAGCAGTACTTC. V usage is TRBV5-4 and J usage is TRBJ2-7, with 8 bases lining up with TRBD1. After removal of 0 bases from V and 4 bases from J, the junction contained 3 bases not matched to a gene. The CDR3 consists of 14 residues. Germline V gene lookup returns CDR1 SGHNT and CDR2 YYREEE (reference sequence).

The rearrangement uses TRBV7-2 and TRBJ1-4, with a weak D call TRBD1 (5 bases). The CDR3 contains 14 residues. Trimming took off 2 bases at V and 8 bases at J, with 12 bases between the two ends. Germline V gene data show CDR1 as SGHTA and CDR2 as FQGNSA. For the CDR3, the DNA is TGTGCCAGCAGCTTATTTCAGGGAGGAGAAAAACTGTTTTTT. Protein: CASSLFQGGEKLFF.

This chain joins TRBV4-3 and TRBJ1-2; the D gene is possibly TRBD1 (5 bases). V was shortened by 0 bases and J by 0 bases, with 8 bases between the two germline ends. The CDR3 extends over 15 amino acids. The germline gives CDR1 LGHNA, CDR2 YSLEER. CDR3 nucleotides: TGCGCCAGCAGCCAAGATCGGGGGGCTAACTATGGCTACACCTTC. Translated: CASSQDRGANYGYTF.

This rearrangement joins TRBV19 to TRBJ1-1, with a weak D call TRBD1 (6 bases). This CDR3 region has 11 residues. Germline CDR1 and CDR2: LNHDA and SQIVND (reference sequence). Trimming shortened V by 6 bases and J by 8 bases, and 10 bases separated the two germline ends. This CDR3 reads CASSLGTEAFF. CDR3 sequence (DNA): TGTGCCAGTAGCCTCGGGACAGAAGCTTTCTTT.

The J gene is TRBJ2-2, the V gene TRBV25-1, with 8 bases that match TRBD2. CDR1 MGHDK and CDR2 SYGVNS come from the germline V gene. V shed 2 bases and J 2 bases; nucleotides not matched to a gene: 7. The CDR3 has 17 residues. The CDR3: CASSERVLAENTGELFF. The CDR3 coding sequence is TGTGCCAGCAGTGAAAGGGTACTAGCGGAAAACACCGGGGAGCTGTTTTTT.

This chain uses TRBV6-1 with TRBJ2-7; either TRBD1 or TRBD2 may fit D (5 bases each). The germline gives CDR1 MNHNS, CDR2 SASEGT. The CDR3 covers 16 residues. Trimming removed 4 bases at V and 1 base at J, with 17 bases between. CDR3 amino acids: CASSVSSGTVSYEQYF. DNA for the CDR3: TGTGCCAGCAGTGTATCCTCCGGGACGGTGTCCTACGAGCAGTACTTC.

V and J are TRBV29-1 and TRBJ2-5; 9 positions agree with TRBD1. Germline V CDR1 and CDR2: SQVTM, ANQGSEA. The ends lost 7 bases at V and 5 bases at J; junction bases unmatched: 5. The CDR3 spans 12 residues. The CDR3 here is CSALDRGETQYF. The CDR3 DNA reads as TGCAGCGCCCTGGACAGGGGCGAGACCCAGTACTTC.

The chain employs TRBV9 and TRBJ2-2; D unresolved. The germline V gene has CDR1 SGDLS and CDR2 YYNGEE. The CDR3 extends over 13 amino acids. Trimming took off 1 base at V and 7 bases at J, with 8 bases between the two ends. The CDR3 sequence is CASSVLAGGELFF. The DNA for the CDR3 is TGTGCCAGCAGCGTACTGGCCGGCGGGGAGCTGTTTTTT.

This clone turned up a few times. CDR3 nucleotides: TGTGCCAGCAGGTTTAGCGGGGGGACCTACGAGCAGTACTTC. It yields the protein CASRFSGGTYEQYF. J is TRBJ2-7 and V is TRBV5-4; 10 nucleotides agree with TRBD2. Germline V CDR1 and CDR2: SGHNT, YYREEE (reference sequence). The CDR3 runs 14 residues. V shed 5 bases, J shed 2 bases, and the junction held 4 bases outside the gene matches.

The chain carries TRBV28 and TRBJ2-2, with TRBD2 matching over 7 bases. The V gene end was trimmed by 5 bases and the J gene end by 2 bases; junction bases not matched to a gene: 2. The CDR3 sequence is 14 residues long. Germline V gives CDR1 MDHEN, CDR2 SYDVKM. The CDR3 nucleotides read TGTGCCAGCAGTGCGGGAGCCAACACCGGGGAGCTGTTTTTT. This translates into CASSAGANTGELFF. The complete variable domain, with remaining parts taken from reference TRBV28 and TRBJ2-2, reads DVKVTQSSRYLVKRTGEKVFLECVQDMDHENMFWYRQDPGLGLRLIYFSYDVKMKEKGDIPEGYSVSREKKERFSLILESASTNQTSMYLCASSAGANTGELFFGEGSRLTVL.

The V call is TRBV29-1, the J call TRBJ2-1; D is ambiguous. CDR3 length equals 12 residues. CDR1 and CDR2 from the germline V gene are SQVTM and ANQGSEA. With 6 bases removed from V and 6 bases from J, the gap between germline ends came to 12 bases. CDR3 residues: CSVLQRANEQFF. The CDR3, as DNA: TGCAGCGTCCTCCAAAGGGCCAATGAGCAGTTCTTC.

The genes are TRBV11-1 and TRBJ2-2; D possibly corresponds to TRBD1 (6 bases). V was shortened by 2 bases and J by 4 bases, with 14 bases between the two germline ends. There are 16 residues in the CDR3. Germline V gene data show CDR1 as SGHAT and CDR2 as FQDESV (reference sequence). CDR3 DNA sequence: TGTGCCAGCAGCTTATGGCGAGGGACATCCACCGGGGAGCTGTTTTTT. It encodes CASSLWRGTSTGELFF.

The chain has TRBV6-6 and TRBJ1-1; D is undetermined. Germline V gives CDR1 MNHNY, CDR2 SVGAGI (reference sequence). V lost 6 bases, J lost 3 bases, and 11 bases lay in between. The CDR3 extends over 13 amino acids. This chain's CDR3 is CASSPDTYTEAFF. The DNA for the CDR3 is TGTGCCAGCAGCCCCGACACCTACACTGAAGCTTTCTTT.

The V gene is TRBV13, the J gene TRBJ2-1, with 10 bases that match TRBD2. The CDR3 consists of 16 residues. Germline values: CDR1 PRHDT, CDR2 FYEKMQ (reference sequence). Trimming cost V 5 bases and J 7 bases; bases outside gene matches: 11. CDR3 nucleotide sequence: TGTGCCAGCAGCATCAGCGGGAGGGACATGTTGAATGAGCAGTTCTTC. Translation gives CASSISGRDMLNEQFF. Combining the CDR3 with reference TRBV13 and TRBJ2-1 gives the whole variable domain AAGVIQSPRHLIKEKRETATLKCYPIPRHDTVYWYQQGPGQDPQFLISFYEKMQSDKGSIPDRFSAQQFSDYHSELNMSSLELGDSALYFCASSISGRDMLNEQFFGPGTRLTVL.

This chain links TRBV6-6 with TRBJ1-4; D remains unclear. CDR1 is MNHNY, CDR2 SVGAGI, per germline (reference sequence). Trimming removed 2 bases at V and 8 bases at J, with 12 bases between. The CDR3 runs to 14 residues. CDR3 nucleotides: TGTGCCAGCAGTTACCTTAATGTAGGAGAAAAACTGTTTTTT. Amino acid sequence: CASSYLNVGEKLFF.

The V and J genes are TRBV6-5 and TRBJ2-7; D is perhaps TRBD2 (6 bases). The CDR3 has 11 residues. Germline V gene lookup returns CDR1 MNHEY and CDR2 SVGAGI. V was trimmed by 7 bases and J by 3 bases, leaving 7 bases between them. CDR3 sequence (DNA): TGTGCCAGCATGGGGGGCTACGAGCAGTACTTC. Protein sequence: CASMGGYEQYF.

This clone was counted a few times. This chain uses TRBV28 with TRBJ1-2; unclear D gene. Trimming stripped 5 bases from V and 8 bases from J, with 12 bases between. Germline V gene data show CDR1 as MDHEN and CDR2 as SYDVKM. This CDR3 has 12 residues. The CDR3 DNA reads TGTGCCAGCAGTCTGGATCGCTGGGGCTACACCTTC. Its translation: CASSLDRWGYTF.

This clone was picked up one time. The chain carries TRBV4-2 and TRBJ2-7; TRBD2 aligns across 7 bases. Germline V gives CDR1 LGHNA, CDR2 YNFKEQ. The junction had 2 bases not matched to a gene; V was cut back by 0 bases and J by 6 bases. This CDR3 is 13 amino acids long. CDR3 nucleotides: TGTGCCAGCAGCCAAGAAGCGGGGACCGAGCAGTACTTC. It encodes CASSQEAGTEQYF.

V gene TRBV28 combines with J gene TRBJ2-3, with D maybe TRBD1 (6 bases). CDR3 length: 13 amino acids. Trimming cost V 4 bases and J 4 bases, with 9 bases left between them. Per germline, CDR1 MDHEN and CDR2 SYDVKM. The CDR3 reads CASSWTAADTQYF. The CDR3 DNA reads TGTGCCAGCAGTTGGACAGCCGCAGATACGCAGTATTTT.

This chain connects TRBV5-1 to TRBJ1-1, with D possibly TRBD1 on 5 matching bases. Germline-derived CDR1 and CDR2 are SGHRS and YFSETQ. There are 14 residues in the CDR3. The V and J ends lost 0 bases and 4 bases respectively, with 10 bases between them. The CDR3 DNA sequence: TGCGCCAGCAGCTTGGTTGGAAGGGGCACTGAAGCTTTCTTT. Its translation: CASSLVGRGTEAFF.

The chain joins TRBV15 to TRBJ2-7; D gene uncertain. The germline V gene has CDR1 LNHNV and CDR2 YYDKDF (reference sequence). This CDR3 is 14 amino acids long. The ends were cut back, 1 base at V and 0 bases at J, with 7 bases in the middle. CDR3 coding DNA: TGTGCCACCAGCAGAGGACTCCTCTCCTACGAGCAGTACTTC. It codes for CATSRGLLSYEQYF.

This clone was observed a few times. One end of the junction is discordant with germline, which a read error may explain. The V call is TRBV12-5, the J call TRBJ1-1; D gene uncertain. Germline V gene lookup returns CDR1 LGHNT and CDR2 FRNRAP. This CDR3 contains 8 residues. The CDR3 is CVTRGAFF. CDR3 DNA sequence: TGCGTCACGCGAGGCGCTTTCTTT.

V gene TRBV11-2 combines with J gene TRBJ2-1; a weak D match, TRBD2 (6 bases). Germline assignment: CDR1 SGHAT and CDR2 FQNNGV. This CDR3 is 14 amino acids long. V lost 4 bases and J lost 7, with 14 bases in between. In DNA, the CDR3 is TGTGCCAGCAGCTCCCCGCGGGGCCGGAATGAGCAGTTCTTC. Protein: CASSSPRGRNEQFF.

V and J are TRBV4-2 and TRBJ2-1, with 7 bases aligning to TRBD1. Germline CDR1 LGHNA, CDR2 YNFKEQ. V dropped 0 bases and J dropped 7; count of bases not matched to a gene: 0. The CDR3 is 13 amino acids. CDR3 region: CASSQEQGNEQFF. DNA for the CDR3: TGTGCCAGCAGCCAAGAACAGGGGAATGAGCAGTTCTTC.

This clone was seen a few times. V and J are TRBV6-1 and TRBJ1-1; D gene ambiguous. Germline-derived CDR1 and CDR2 are MNHNS and SASEGT. CDR3 length equals 11 residues. Trimming removed 1 base at V and 5 bases at J, with 2 bases between. The CDR3 sequence: CASSEGTEAFF. The CDR3, as DNA: TGTGCCAGCAGTGAAGGGACTGAAGCTTTCTTT.

A single count supports this clone. This chain joins TRBV28 and TRBJ2-7, with 12 bases aligning to TRBD2. From germline, CDR1 is MDHEN and CDR2 SYDVKM. The CDR3 is made up of 16 amino acids. J gave up 3 bases and V 5 bases, and 8 bases lay outside the gene matches. In DNA form, the CDR3 reads TGTGCCAGCAGTCCCCTGGGACTAGCGGGTTTCTACGAGCAGTACTTC. Protein: CASSPLGLAGFYEQYF.

CDR3 DNA sequence: TGTGCCACCCGGGCTGGGGCCAACGTCCTGACTTTC. Protein: CATRAGANVLTF. V usage is TRBV6-5 and J usage is TRBJ2-6; D remains ambiguous. Germline loops: CDR1 MNHEY, CDR2 SVGAGI. Between the trimmed V and J ends, which lost 10 bases and 2 bases, there was a span of 6 bases. There are 12 residues in the CDR3.